This is a list of T cell receptor beta chains from one sample in a study of neurological immune-mediated disorders. MiXCR was run by TCRdb on the 5' RACE reads, yielding one entry per CDR3 protein. The table shows roughly 60,000 distinct CDR3 sequences, with more than 9.5% occurring only once. Sequenced input: PBMCs. The receptors were gathered from a man in his thirties or forties in good health. Each CDR3 is given with its conserved first and last residue.

J gene: TRBJ2-5
V gene: TRBV5-1
CDR3 protein: CASRPAVGGQTQYF

J gene: TRBJ2-1
V gene: TRBV3-1
CDR3 protein: CASSQIAGLSYNEQFF

J gene: TRBJ2-1
V gene: TRBV5-1
CDR3 protein: CASSLKSPVGRSNEQFF

J gene: TRBJ1-4
V gene: TRBV10-3
CDR3 protein: CAIRPRDGVNEKLFF

J gene: TRBJ2-7
V gene: TRBV20-1
CDR3 protein: CSASAGTSVLYEQYF

J gene: TRBJ2-3
V gene: TRBV12-3/TRBV12-4
CDR3 protein: CASSLVLDTQYF

J gene: TRBJ2-1
V gene: TRBV5-1
CDR3 protein: CASSQQLAVSYNEQFF

J gene: TRBJ2-5
V gene: TRBV28
CDR3 protein: CASSTTSGIETQYF

J gene: TRBJ2-1
V gene: TRBV5-1
CDR3 protein: CDSSLASSGGNEQFF

J gene: TRBJ2-1
V gene: TRBV7-2
CDR3 protein: CASSLDSAGFSNEQFF

J gene: TRBJ2-1
V gene: TRBV20-1
CDR3 protein: CSALTVDEQFF

J gene: TRBJ1-2
V gene: TRBV12-3/TRBV12-4
CDR3 protein: CASSSRPTGHNYGYTF

J gene: TRBJ2-1
V gene: TRBV28
CDR3 protein: CASSFVGTSGYNEQFF

J gene: TRBJ2-7
V gene: TRBV20-1
CDR3 protein: CSAVHVAEQYF

J gene: TRBJ2-5
V gene: TRBV12-3/TRBV12-4
CDR3 protein: CASSRGGGETQYF

J gene: TRBJ2-2
V gene: TRBV7-3
CDR3 protein: CASSLSLGGGELFF

J gene: TRBJ2-2
V gene: TRBV7-3
CDR3 protein: CASSLAGEKNTGELFF

J gene: TRBJ2-1
V gene: TRBV7-9
CDR3 protein: CASSLVEGGTNNEQFF

J gene: TRBJ2-7
V gene: TRBV28
CDR3 protein: CASRKQGQPGLYEQYF

J gene: TRBJ1-6
V gene: TRBV7-2
CDR3 protein: CASSTSTGGSSPLHF

J gene: TRBJ2-5
V gene: TRBV10-3
CDR3 protein: CAISEGTGRGETQYF

J gene: TRBJ1-1
V gene: TRBV12-3/TRBV12-4
CDR3 protein: CASSLFQGAEAFF

J gene: TRBJ2-5
V gene: TRBV7-9
CDR3 protein: CASSLKGRASRETQYF

J gene: TRBJ2-1
V gene: TRBV9
CDR3 protein: CASAGTGAYNEQFF

J gene: TRBJ1-5
V gene: TRBV6-6
CDR3 protein: CASNDAWGQPQHF

J gene: TRBJ1-1
V gene: TRBV7-3
CDR3 protein: CASSLTSGGGGSTEAFF

J gene: TRBJ1-5
V gene: TRBV20-1
CDR3 protein: CSVRGYGNQPQHF

J gene: TRBJ2-7
V gene: TRBV7-9
CDR3 protein: CASSLGTPVYEQYF

J gene: TRBJ2-7
V gene: TRBV6-1
CDR3 protein: CASSESTAQAYEQYF

J gene: TRBJ1-4
V gene: TRBV28
CDR3 protein: CASSLWGRTNEKLFF

J gene: TRBJ2-5
V gene: TRBV5-1
CDR3 protein: CASSLEGGETQYF

J gene: TRBJ1-5
V gene: TRBV19
CDR3 protein: CASSQQGQPQHF

J gene: TRBJ2-1
V gene: TRBV5-6
CDR3 protein: CASSPRGIDNEQFF

J gene: TRBJ1-2
V gene: TRBV28
CDR3 protein: CASSRTGETYGYTF

J gene: TRBJ2-5
V gene: TRBV5-1
CDR3 protein: CASSLARGFGETQYF

J gene: TRBJ1-6
V gene: TRBV27
CDR3 protein: CASSLSAGVESPLHF

J gene: TRBJ2-7
V gene: TRBV7-2
CDR3 protein: CASSLDRTYEQYF

J gene: TRBJ2-1
V gene: TRBV18
CDR3 protein: CASSKGAGAPEQFF

J gene: TRBJ1-2
V gene: TRBV27
CDR3 protein: CASSLWGSNGYTF

J gene: TRBJ2-1
V gene: TRBV20-1
CDR3 protein: CSVQTSGRYNEQFF

J gene: TRBJ2-7
V gene: TRBV24-1
CDR3 protein: CATSGTGQGHEQYF

J gene: TRBJ2-1
V gene: TRBV7-8
CDR3 protein: CASVGVRSYNEQFF

J gene: TRBJ2-7
V gene: TRBV7-8
CDR3 protein: CASSGRTSGNEQYF

J gene: TRBJ2-5
V gene: TRBV7-2
CDR3 protein: CASDRGRGETQYF

J gene: TRBJ2-3
V gene: TRBV29-1
CDR3 protein: CSVVWTGAVKYF

J gene: TRBJ1-2
V gene: TRBV15
CDR3 protein: CATSRDWWSLGYTF

J gene: TRBJ2-3
V gene: TRBV7-3
CDR3 protein: CASSDSGRAQDTQYF

J gene: TRBJ1-2
V gene: TRBV16
CDR3 protein: CASSQRGTGNYGYTF